A single sample is the source of the 10 T cell receptor beta chains below, sequenced in a study of T cells in Graves' hyperthyroidism and ophthalmopathy. The investigators amplified TCR beta CDR3 regions from RNA transcripts. Carried out on the TCR CDR3, a first-round RT-PCR used the HTBI primer set. Each CDR3 protein is one row after TCRdb ran MiXCR on the multiplex PCR reads. The profile shows hundreds of thousands of distinct CDR3 sequences, roughly 15% of them singletons. Sequences were obtained from blood. The receptors stem from a woman aged 50 to 65 with Graves' ophthalmopathy.

This clonotype has a handful of counts. The chain links TRBV7-3 to TRBJ2-3, with 7 bases that match TRBD2. The length of the CDR3 is 15 residues. Germline loops: CDR1 SGHTA, CDR2 FQGTGA. J gave up 3 bases and V 2 bases, and 5 bases lay outside the gene matches. The CDR3: CASSLFGTTTDTQYF. For the CDR3, the DNA is TGTGCCAGCAGCTTATTTGGGACTACAACAGATACGCAGTATTTT.

V and J are TRBV6-1 and TRBJ2-7, with 11 positions matching TRBD2. J lost 3 bases, V lost 4 bases, and 2 bases had no gene match. The CDR3 totals 14 residues. Per germline, CDR1 MNHNS and CDR2 SASEGT. The CDR3 is CASSVLAGGYEQYF. CDR3 in DNA: TGTGCCAGCAGTGTCCTAGCGGGAGGCTACGAGCAGTACTTC.

This chain uses TRBV27 with TRBJ2-5, with 7 bases matching TRBD1. In germline, CDR1 is MNHEY, CDR2 SMNVEV (reference sequence). Losses at the gene ends were 8 bases for V and 2 bases for J; bases not matched to a gene: 8. The CDR3 is 14 amino acids. The CDR3 loop reads CASYRGQFQETQYF. In DNA form, the CDR3 reads TGTGCCAGCTACAGGGGTCAGTTTCAAGAGACCCAGTACTTC.

The rearrangement links TRBV25-1 to TRBJ1-2, with D perhaps matching TRBD1 (6 bases). The CDR3 has 14 residues. Per the germline V gene, CDR1 is MGHDK and CDR2 is SYGVNS. Trimming left V 3 bases short and J 4 bases short, with 12 bases between. The CDR3 region has the DNA TGTGCCAGCAGTGACCCAACAGGGCCCTATGGCTACACCTTC. It translates to CASSDPTGPYGYTF.

This clonotype was detected many times. V usage is TRBV5-1 and J usage is TRBJ1-1; no clear D gene. The V and J ends lost 4 bases and 7 bases respectively, with 14 bases between them. The CDR3 is 13 residues long. Per the germline V gene, CDR1 is SGHRS and CDR2 is YFSETQ. The DNA of the CDR3 is TGCGCCAGCAGCCCCGGACCGCCTGGTGAAGCTTTCTTT. It translates to CASSPGPPGEAFF.

There are many counts of this clonotype. This rearrangement joins TRBV7-2 to TRBJ1-2; D gene unclear. Germline CDR1 reads SGHTA; CDR2 reads FQGNSA. The CDR3 is 13 amino acids. V lost 5 bases, J lost 4 bases, and 11 bases lay in between. CDR3 sequence reads: CASSLGGLYGYTF. The CDR3 DNA reads as TGTGCCAGCAGCCTCGGAGGGCTCTATGGCTACACCTTC. Supplemented by reference TRBV7-2 and TRBJ1-2, the full variable domain reads GAGVSQSPSNKVTEKGKDVELRCDPISGHTALYWYRQSLGQGLEFLIYFQGNSAPDKSGLPSDRFSAERTGGSVSTLTIQRTQQEDSAVYLCASSLGGLYGYTFGSGTRLTVV.

This clonotype was picked up many times. This sequence joins TRBV12-3 or TRBV12-4 and TRBJ2-3, with D possibly being TRBD1 or TRBD2 (5 bases each). Trimming took off 5 bases at V and 2 bases at J, with 14 bases between the two ends. The CDR3 length is 15 residues. CDR3 amino acids: CASSTPRGDTDTQYF. CDR3 in DNA: TGTGCCAGCAGTACCCCGAGGGGCGACACAGATACGCAGTATTTT.

This clonotype was observed a few times. The rearrangement joins TRBV2 to TRBJ2-2, with 7 bases identical to TRBD1. The CDR3 length is 14 residues. Germline V lookup: CDR1 SNHLY, CDR2 FYNNEI. The V segment lost 3 bases and the J segment 7 bases; nucleotides outside the gene matches: 5. The CDR3 is CASSDPTGVGELFF. The DNA of the CDR3 is TGTGCCAGCAGTGACCCTACAGGGGTCGGGGAGCTGTTTTTT.

This chain connects TRBV24-1 to TRBJ2-5; 9 positions match TRBD2. CDR1 is KGHDR, CDR2 SFDVKD, per germline. Trimming cost V 7 bases and J 5 bases; bases outside gene matches: 10. CDR3 length: 15 residues. CDR3: CATSQISGRGETQYF. The CDR3 nucleotides read TGTGCCACCAGCCAGATTAGCGGGAGAGGGGAGACCCAGTACTTC.

This clonotype has just a few counts. The J gene is TRBJ2-7, the V gene TRBV15; no firm D call. The germline V gene encodes CDR1 LNHNV and CDR2 YYDKDF (reference sequence). Trimming shortened V by 0 bases and J by 3 bases, and 6 bases separated the two germline ends. This CDR3 has 13 amino acids. CDR3 sequence: CATSRDSVYEQYF. CDR3 nucleotide sequence: TGTGCCACCAGCAGAGATTCAGTCTACGAGCAGTACTTC.